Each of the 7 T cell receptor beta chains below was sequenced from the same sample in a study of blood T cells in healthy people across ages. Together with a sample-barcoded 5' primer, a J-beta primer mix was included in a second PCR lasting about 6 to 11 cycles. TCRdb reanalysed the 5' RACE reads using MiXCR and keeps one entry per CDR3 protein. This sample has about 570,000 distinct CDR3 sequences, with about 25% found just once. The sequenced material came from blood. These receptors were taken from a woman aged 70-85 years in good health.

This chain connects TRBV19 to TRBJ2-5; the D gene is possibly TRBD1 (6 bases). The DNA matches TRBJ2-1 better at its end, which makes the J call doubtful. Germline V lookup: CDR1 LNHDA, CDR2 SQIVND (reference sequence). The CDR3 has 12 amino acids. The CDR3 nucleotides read TGTGCCAGTAGTATAGGACAGGCCCTGCAGTTCTTC. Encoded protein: CASSIGQALQFF.

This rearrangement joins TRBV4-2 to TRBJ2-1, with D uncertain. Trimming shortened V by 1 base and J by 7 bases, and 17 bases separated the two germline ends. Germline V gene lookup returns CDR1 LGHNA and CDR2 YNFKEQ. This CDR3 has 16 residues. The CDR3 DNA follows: TGTGCCAGCAGCCAAGTCGGGCCCCGGGTTCGGAATGAGCAGTTCTTC. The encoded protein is CASSQVGPRVRNEQFF.

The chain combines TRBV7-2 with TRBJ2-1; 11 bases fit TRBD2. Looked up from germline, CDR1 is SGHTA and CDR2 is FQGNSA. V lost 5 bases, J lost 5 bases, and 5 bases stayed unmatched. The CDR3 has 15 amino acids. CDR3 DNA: TGTGCCAGCAGCCGGAGACTAGCGGGAAACAATGAGCAGTTCTTC. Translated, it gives CASSRRLAGNNEQFF.

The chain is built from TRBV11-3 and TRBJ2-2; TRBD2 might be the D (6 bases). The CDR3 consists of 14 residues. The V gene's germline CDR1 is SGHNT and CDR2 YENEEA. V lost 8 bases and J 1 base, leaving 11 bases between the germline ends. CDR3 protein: CASDRDWNTGELFF. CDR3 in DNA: TGTGCCAGCGACCGGGACTGGAACACCGGGGAGCTGTTTTTT.

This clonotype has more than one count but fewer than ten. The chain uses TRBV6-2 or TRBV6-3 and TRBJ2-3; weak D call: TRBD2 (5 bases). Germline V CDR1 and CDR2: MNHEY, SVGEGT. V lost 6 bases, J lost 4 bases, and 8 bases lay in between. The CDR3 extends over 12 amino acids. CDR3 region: CASRKAADTQYF. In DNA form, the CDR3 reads TGTGCCAGCAGGAAAGCGGCAGATACGCAGTATTTT.

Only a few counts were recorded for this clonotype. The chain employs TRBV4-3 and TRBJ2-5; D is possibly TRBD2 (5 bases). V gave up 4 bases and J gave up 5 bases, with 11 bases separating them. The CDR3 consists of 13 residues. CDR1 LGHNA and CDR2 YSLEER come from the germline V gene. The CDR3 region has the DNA TGCGCCAGCAGCCGCACTCCGGGGGAGACCCAGTACTTC. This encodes CASSRTPGETQYF.

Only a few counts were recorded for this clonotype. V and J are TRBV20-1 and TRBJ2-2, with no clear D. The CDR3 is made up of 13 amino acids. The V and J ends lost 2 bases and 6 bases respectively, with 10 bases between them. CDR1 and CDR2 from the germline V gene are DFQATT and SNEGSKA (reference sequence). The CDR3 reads CSARRPPAGELFF. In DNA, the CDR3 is TGCAGTGCTAGACGGCCCCCCGCCGGGGAGCTGTTTTTT.